This TCR beta chain emerged from a study of T cell responses to AZD1222 COVID-19 vaccine. The study, taken as a whole, reports: White British donors predominated, females outnumbered males, and clonal diversity was possibly underestimated.

As for this clone: Its target is not known.

Using immunoSEQ multiplex PCR, the repertoire was profiled, and TCRdb retains in-frame clones only, with some absent. The sample consists of 110,000 to 150,000 clones, around 88% of them appearing once. Germline CDR1 LNHDA, CDR2 SQIVND (reference sequence). This CDR3 spans 15 amino acids. J was trimmed by 2 bases and V by 4 bases; bases with no gene match: 7. This TCR came from an adult in good health. The sample in question was peripheral blood, obtained on day 0 of AZD1222 vaccination. The chain carries TRBV19 and TRBJ1-2; 7 nucleotides line up with TRBD1. CDR3: CASSTLTGKNYGYTF. The CDR3 DNA sequence: TGTGCCAGTAGTACCCTGACAGGGAAGAACTATGGCTACACCTTC.